This entry lists 12 T cell receptor beta chains sequenced from one sample in a study of technical replicates of blood from a few donors. Assay used: immunoSEQ multiplex PCR; TCRdb lists only in-frame clones, some missing. The table has 70,000 to 80,000 clones, approximately 97% seen once. Sequencing was carried out using T cells isolated from PBMCs. The receptors originated from a human donor in good health.

V gene TRBV14 combines with J gene TRBJ1-2; the D is unclear. CDR1 SGHDN and CDR2 FVKESK come from the germline V gene. The V and J ends lost 0 bases and 4 bases respectively, with 12 bases between them. The CDR3 consists of 15 residues. CDR3 DNA: TGTGCCAGCAGCCAAGACTTACCGGGTATCTATGGCTACACCTTC. Protein: CASSQDLPGIYGYTF. Full variable domain (remainder filled in from reference TRBV14 and TRBJ1-2): EAGVTQFPSHSVIEKGQTVTLRCDPISGHDNLYWYRRVMGKEIKFLLHFVKESKQDESGMPNNRFLAERTGGTYSTLKVQPAELEDSGVYFCASSQDLPGIYGYTFGSGTRLTVV.

The chain joins TRBV30 to TRBJ2-7; 10 bases match TRBD1. V shed 0 bases and J 4 bases; nucleotides not matched to a gene: 3. The length of the CDR3 is 14 residues. Germline lookup yields CDR1 GTSNPN and CDR2 SVGIG (reference sequence). Here the CDR3 DNA reads TGTGCCTGGAGTGTACGGGACAGGGGATACGAGCAGTACTTC. Protein sequence: CAWSVRDRGYEQYF.

This rearrangement joins TRBV20-1 to TRBJ1-1; no clear D gene. The V gene's germline CDR1 is DFQATT and CDR2 SNEGSKA (reference sequence). The germline V and J ends were trimmed by 4 bases and 1 base, with 4 bases remaining between them. This CDR3 is built from 11 residues. CDR3 region: CSANWNTEAFF. CDR3 nucleotides: TGCAGTGCTAACTGGAACACTGAAGCTTTCTTT.

This clone was observed once. This chain connects TRBV2 to TRBJ1-5, with 11 bases matching TRBD1. The germline gives CDR1 SNHLY, CDR2 FYNNEI. With 1 base clipped from V and 6 bases from J, the junction kept 5 bases outside the gene matches. This CDR3 is 16 amino acids long. The CDR3 coding sequence is TGTGCCAGCAGTGAAGAGGACAGGGGGCGCGTTCAGCCCCAGCATTTT. Its translation is CASSEEDRGRVQPQHF.

The V call is TRBV27, the J call TRBJ1-2; D not resolved. Between the trimmed V and J ends, which lost 7 bases and 0 bases, there was a span of 9 bases. CDR1 and CDR2 from the germline V gene are MNHEY and SMNVEV (reference sequence). The CDR3 is made up of 13 amino acids. The CDR3 protein is CASTPNTNYGYTF. CDR3 DNA: TGTGCCAGCACCCCCAACACTAACTATGGCTACACCTTC.

The CDR3 DNA follows: TGTGCCAGCAGCTTGGGGGGGTGGACCTTTACCTACGAGCAGTACTTC. As protein: CASSLGGWTFTYEQYF. V is TRBV7-8 and J is TRBJ2-7, with 7 bases identical to TRBD2. The germline CDR1 and CDR2 sequences are SGHVS and FQNEAQ. J lost 2 bases, V lost 3 bases, and 10 bases had no gene match. The CDR3 has 16 residues.

This sequence joins TRBV18 and TRBJ2-7; 8 bases align to TRBD1. The junction had 4 bases not matched to a gene; V was cut back by 3 bases and J by 3 bases. This CDR3 is built from 14 residues. Germline V lookup: CDR1 KGHSH, CDR2 LQKENI. The CDR3 DNA reads TGTGCCAGCTCACCGGGGACAGGAGGCTACGAGCAGTACTTC. Translation gives CASSPGTGGYEQYF.

The chain carries TRBV7-8 and TRBJ2-3; D gene ambiguous. This CDR3 comprises 12 residues. Looked up from germline, CDR1 is SGHVS and CDR2 is FQNEAQ. V lost 3 bases and J 7 bases, leaving 8 bases between the germline ends. Here the CDR3 DNA reads TGTGCCAGCAGCTTTCCAGTTAATACGCAGTATTTT. It codes for CASSFPVNTQYF.

The V call is TRBV28, the J call TRBJ1-2, with unresolved D. The CDR3 has 13 residues. Trimming stripped 2 bases from V and 5 bases from J, with 9 bases between. CDR1 is MDHEN and CDR2 is SYDVKM in the germline V gene. The CDR3 DNA reads as TGTGCCAGCAGTTTACCCGCCACTTATGGCTACACCTTC. Amino acid sequence: CASSLPATYGYTF.

The table lists this clone with a count of one. The chain recombines TRBV2 with TRBJ1-6; no reliable D call. CDR1 and CDR2 (germline): SNHLY, FYNNEI. The CDR3 contains 15 residues. V was trimmed by 7 bases and J by 10 bases, leaving 20 bases between them. CDR3 residues: CASINTLGGGSPLHF. CDR3 coding DNA: TGTGCCAGCATCAACACCCTAGGAGGCGGATCACCCCTCCACTTT. The full variable domain, in which reference TRBV2 and TRBJ1-6 provide the parts outside the CDR3, is EPEVTQTPSHQVTQMGQEVILRCVPISNHLYFYWYRQILGQKVEFLVSFYNNEISEKSEIFDDQFSVERPDGSNFTLKIRSTKLEDSAMYFCASINTLGGGSPLHFGNGTRLTVT.

This sequence joins TRBV28 and TRBJ2-3; TRBD1 might be the D (6 bases). Germline loops: CDR1 MDHEN, CDR2 SYDVKM. The CDR3 is made up of 14 amino acids. Trimming took 7 bases from V and 4 from J, leaving 15 bases between them. The CDR3 reads CASTVGGNADTQYF. The CDR3 DNA follows: TGTGCCAGCACCGTAGGGGGTAATGCAGATACGCAGTATTTT.

Written as DNA, the CDR3 is TGTGCCAGCAGTTTAAGGCCAGGGCAAGAGACCCAGTACTTC. As protein: CASSLRPGQETQYF. The chain is built from TRBV27 and TRBJ2-5; D perhaps matches TRBD1 (5 bases). With 2 bases removed from V and 2 bases from J, the gap between germline ends came to 9 bases. CDR3 length: 14 amino acids. Germline CDR1 MNHEY, CDR2 SMNVEV (reference sequence).